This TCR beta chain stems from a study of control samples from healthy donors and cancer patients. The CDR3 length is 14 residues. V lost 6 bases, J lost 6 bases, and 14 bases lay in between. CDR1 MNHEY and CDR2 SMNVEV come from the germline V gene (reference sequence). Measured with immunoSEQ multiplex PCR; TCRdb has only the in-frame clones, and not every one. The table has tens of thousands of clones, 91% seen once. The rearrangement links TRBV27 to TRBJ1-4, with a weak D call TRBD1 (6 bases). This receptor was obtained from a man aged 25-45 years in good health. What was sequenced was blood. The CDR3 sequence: CASSRSGAYEKLFF. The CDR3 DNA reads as TGTGCCAGCAGCCGGTCGGGGGCGTATGAAAAACTGTTTTTT. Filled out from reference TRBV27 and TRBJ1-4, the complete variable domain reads EAQVTQNPRYLITVTGKKLTVTCSQNMNHEYMSWYRQDPGLGLRQIYYSMNVEVTDKGDVPEGYKVSRKEKRNFPLILESPSPNQTSLYFCASSRSGAYEKLFFGSGTQLSVL.